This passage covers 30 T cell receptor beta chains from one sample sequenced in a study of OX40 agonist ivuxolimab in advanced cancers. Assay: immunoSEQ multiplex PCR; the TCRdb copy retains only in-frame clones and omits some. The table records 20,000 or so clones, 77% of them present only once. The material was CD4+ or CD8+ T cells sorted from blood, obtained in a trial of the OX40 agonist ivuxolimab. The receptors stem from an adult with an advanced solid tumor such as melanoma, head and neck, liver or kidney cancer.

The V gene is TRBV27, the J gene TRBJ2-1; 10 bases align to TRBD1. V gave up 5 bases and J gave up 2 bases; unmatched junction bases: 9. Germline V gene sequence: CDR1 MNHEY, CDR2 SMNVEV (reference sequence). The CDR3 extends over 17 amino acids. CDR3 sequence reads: CASSHPTGTGAYNEQFF. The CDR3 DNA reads TGTGCCAGCAGTCACCCTACCGGGACAGGGGCCTACAATGAGCAGTTCTTC.

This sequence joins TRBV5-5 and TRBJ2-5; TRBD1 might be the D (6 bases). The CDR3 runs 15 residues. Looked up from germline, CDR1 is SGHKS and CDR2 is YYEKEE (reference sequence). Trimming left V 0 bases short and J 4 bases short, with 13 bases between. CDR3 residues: CASSLGQGLGETQYF. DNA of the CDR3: TGTGCCAGCAGCTTGGGGCAGGGGCTGGGAGAGACCCAGTACTTC.

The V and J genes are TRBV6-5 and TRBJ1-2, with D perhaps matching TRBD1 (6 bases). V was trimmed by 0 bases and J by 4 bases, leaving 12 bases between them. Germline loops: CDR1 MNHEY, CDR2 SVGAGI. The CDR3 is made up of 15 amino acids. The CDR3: CASSYSSGAVYGYTF. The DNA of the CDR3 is TGTGCCAGCAGTTACTCTTCAGGGGCGGTCTATGGCTACACCTTC.

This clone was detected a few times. The CDR3 region is CASSPGGVEQYF. Written as DNA, the CDR3 is TGTGCCAGCTCACCAGGAGGGGTTGAGCAGTACTTC. This chain connects TRBV18 to TRBJ2-7, with a tentative D call TRBD2 (6 bases). The germline V and J ends were trimmed by 2 bases and 7 bases, with 9 bases remaining between them. This CDR3 has 12 amino acids. CDR1 and CDR2 (germline): KGHSH, LQKENI.

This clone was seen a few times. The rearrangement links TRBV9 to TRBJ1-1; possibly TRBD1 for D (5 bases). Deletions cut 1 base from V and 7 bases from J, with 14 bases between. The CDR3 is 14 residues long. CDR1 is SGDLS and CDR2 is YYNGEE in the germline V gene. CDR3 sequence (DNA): TGTGCCAGCAGCGTATGGGGCTCGGGAGATGAAGCTTTCTTT. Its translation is CASSVWGSGDEAFF. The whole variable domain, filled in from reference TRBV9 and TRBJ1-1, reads DSGVTQTPKHLITATGQRVTLRCSPRSGDLSVYWYQQSLDQGLQFLIQYYNGEERAKGNILERFSAQQFPDLHSELNLSSLELGDSALYFCASSVWGSGDEAFFGQGTRLTVV.

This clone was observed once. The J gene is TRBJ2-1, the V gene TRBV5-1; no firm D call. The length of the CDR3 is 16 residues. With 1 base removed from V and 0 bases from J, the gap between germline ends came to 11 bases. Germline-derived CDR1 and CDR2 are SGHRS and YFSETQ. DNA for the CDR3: TGCGCCAGCAGCTTGACGTCTCCCAGCTCCTACAATGAGCAGTTCTTC. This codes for CASSLTSPSSYNEQFF.

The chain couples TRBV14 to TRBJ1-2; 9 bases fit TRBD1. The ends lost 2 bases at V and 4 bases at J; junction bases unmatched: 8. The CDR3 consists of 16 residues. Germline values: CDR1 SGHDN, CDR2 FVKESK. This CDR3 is CASSQPGTGSGYGYTF. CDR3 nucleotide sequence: TGTGCCAGCAGCCAACCCGGGACAGGGAGTGGCTATGGCTACACCTTC.

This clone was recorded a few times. CDR3 bases: TGTGCCAGCAGCTTAGTTGGGACCTCCCAAGAGACCCAGTACTTC. Its translation: CASSLVGTSQETQYF. The chain carries TRBV7-8 and TRBJ2-5; the D call may be TRBD1 or TRBD2 (5 bases each). The CDR3 extends over 15 amino acids. Germline CDR1 is SGHVS and CDR2 is FQNEAQ. Trimming shortened V by 1 base and J by 1 base, and 10 bases separated the two germline ends.

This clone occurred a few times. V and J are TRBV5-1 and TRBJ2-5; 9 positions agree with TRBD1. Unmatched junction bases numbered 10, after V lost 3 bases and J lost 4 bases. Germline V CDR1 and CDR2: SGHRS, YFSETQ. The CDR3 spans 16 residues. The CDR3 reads CASSWGRDRERETQYF. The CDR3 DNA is TGCGCCAGCAGCTGGGGCCGGGACAGGGAAAGAGAGACCCAGTACTTC. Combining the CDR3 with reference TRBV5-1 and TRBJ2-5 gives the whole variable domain KAGVTQTPRYLIKTRGQQVTLSCSPISGHRSVSWYQQTPGQGLQFLFEYFSETQRNKGNFPGRFSGRQFSNSRSEMNVSTLELGDSALYLCASSWGRDRERETQYFGPGTRLLVL.

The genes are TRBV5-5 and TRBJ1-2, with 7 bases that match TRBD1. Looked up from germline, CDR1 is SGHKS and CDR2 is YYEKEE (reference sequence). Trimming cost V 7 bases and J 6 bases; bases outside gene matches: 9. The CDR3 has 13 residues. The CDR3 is CASRGDSTNGYTF. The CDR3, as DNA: TGTGCCAGCCGCGGGGACAGCACGAATGGCTACACCTTC.

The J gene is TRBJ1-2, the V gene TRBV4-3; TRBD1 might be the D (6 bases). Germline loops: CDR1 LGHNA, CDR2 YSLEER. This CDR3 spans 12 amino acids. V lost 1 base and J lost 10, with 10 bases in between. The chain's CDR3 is CASSQGGGTYTF. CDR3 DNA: TGCGCCAGCAGCCAAGGGGGGGGCACCTACACCTTC.

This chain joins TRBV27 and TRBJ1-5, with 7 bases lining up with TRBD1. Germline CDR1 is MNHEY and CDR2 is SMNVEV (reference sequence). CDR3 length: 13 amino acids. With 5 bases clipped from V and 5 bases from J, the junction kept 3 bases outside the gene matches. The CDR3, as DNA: TGTGCCAGCAGTCCCGACAGGGATCAGCCCCAGCATTTT. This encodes CASSPDRDQPQHF.

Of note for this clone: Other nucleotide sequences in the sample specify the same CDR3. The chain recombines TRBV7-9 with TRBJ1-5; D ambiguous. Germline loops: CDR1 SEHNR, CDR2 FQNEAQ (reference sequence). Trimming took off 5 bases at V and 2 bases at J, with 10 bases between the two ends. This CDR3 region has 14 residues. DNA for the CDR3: TGTGCCAGCAGCCAGGAGGGCGGCAATCAGCCCCAGCATTTT. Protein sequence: CASSQEGGNQPQHF.

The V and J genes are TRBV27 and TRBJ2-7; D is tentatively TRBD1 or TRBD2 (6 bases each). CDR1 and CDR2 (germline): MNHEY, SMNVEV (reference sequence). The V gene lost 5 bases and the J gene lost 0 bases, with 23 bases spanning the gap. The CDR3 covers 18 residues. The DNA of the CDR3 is TGTGCCAGCAGTCGGATCGGGTGGGAGTGGGGGGCCTCCTACGAGCAGTACTTC. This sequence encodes CASSRIGWEWGASYEQYF.

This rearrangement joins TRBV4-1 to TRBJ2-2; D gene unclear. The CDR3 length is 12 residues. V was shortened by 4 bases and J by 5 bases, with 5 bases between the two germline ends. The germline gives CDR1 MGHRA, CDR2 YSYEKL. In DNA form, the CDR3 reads TGCGCCAGCAGCCTCGAAACCGGGGAGCTGTTTTTT. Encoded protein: CASSLETGELFF.

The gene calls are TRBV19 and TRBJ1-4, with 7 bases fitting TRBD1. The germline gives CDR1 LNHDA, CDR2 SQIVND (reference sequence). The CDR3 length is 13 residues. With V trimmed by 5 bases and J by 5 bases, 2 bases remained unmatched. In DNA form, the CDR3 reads TGTGCCAGTAGTTCAGGGGGGAATGAAAAACTGTTTTTT. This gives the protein CASSSGGNEKLFF.

The CDR3 DNA sequence: TGTGCCAGCAGCTTAACTCTTCAGGTAGAGCAGTTCTTC. This gives the protein CASSLTLQVEQFF. V usage is TRBV7-9 and J usage is TRBJ2-1, with D unclear. V was clipped by 2 bases and J by 10 bases, with 12 bases between them. The CDR3 covers 13 residues. CDR1 and CDR2 from the germline V gene are SEHNR and FQNEAQ (reference sequence).

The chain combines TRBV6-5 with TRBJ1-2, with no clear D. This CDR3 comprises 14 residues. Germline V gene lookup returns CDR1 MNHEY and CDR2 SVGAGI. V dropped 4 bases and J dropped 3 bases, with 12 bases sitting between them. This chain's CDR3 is CASSSVGVDYGYTF. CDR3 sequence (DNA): TGTGCCAGCAGTTCGGTGGGAGTTGACTATGGCTACACCTTC.

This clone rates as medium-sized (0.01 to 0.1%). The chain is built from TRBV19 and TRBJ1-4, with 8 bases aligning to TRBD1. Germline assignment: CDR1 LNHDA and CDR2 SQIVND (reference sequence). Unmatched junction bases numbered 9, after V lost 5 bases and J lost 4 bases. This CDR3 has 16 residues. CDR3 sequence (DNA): TGTGCCAGTAGTGTACGGGACAGGCGGGGTAATGAAAAACTGTTTTTT. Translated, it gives CASSVRDRRGNEKLFF.

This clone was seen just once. CDR3 residues: CASSLVLAGTTDTQYF. In DNA form, the CDR3 reads TGTGCCAGCAGCTTAGTACTAGCGGGGACCACAGATACGCAGTATTTT. The chain uses TRBV7-8 and TRBJ2-3; 10 bases line up with TRBD2. The CDR3 is 16 residues long. Per germline, CDR1 SGHVS and CDR2 FQNEAQ. Germline trimming cut 1 base from V and 2 bases from J; bases unmatched to any gene: 3.

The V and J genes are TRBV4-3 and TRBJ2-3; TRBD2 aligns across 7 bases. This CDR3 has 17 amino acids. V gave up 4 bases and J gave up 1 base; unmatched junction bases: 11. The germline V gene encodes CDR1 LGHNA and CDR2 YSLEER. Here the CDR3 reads CASSPDPAGERTDTQYF. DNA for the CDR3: TGCGCCAGCAGCCCAGACCCCGCGGGGGAACGCACAGATACGCAGTATTTT.

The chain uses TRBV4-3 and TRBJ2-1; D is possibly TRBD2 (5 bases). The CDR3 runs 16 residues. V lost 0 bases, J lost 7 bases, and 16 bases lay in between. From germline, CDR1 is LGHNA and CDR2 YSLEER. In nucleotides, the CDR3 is TGCGCCAGCAGCCAAGATCTGGCGGGCTTAGTTAATGAGCAGTTCTTC. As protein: CASSQDLAGLVNEQFF.

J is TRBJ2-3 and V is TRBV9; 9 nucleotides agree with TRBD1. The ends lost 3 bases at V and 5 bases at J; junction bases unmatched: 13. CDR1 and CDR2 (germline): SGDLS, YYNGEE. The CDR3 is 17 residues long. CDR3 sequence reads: CASSENHEQGAGDTQYF. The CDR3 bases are TGTGCCAGCAGCGAAAACCACGAACAGGGGGCGGGAGATACGCAGTATTTT. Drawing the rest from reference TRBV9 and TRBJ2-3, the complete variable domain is DSGVTQTPKHLITATGQRVTLRCSPRSGDLSVYWYQQSLDQGLQFLIQYYNGEERAKGNILERFSAQQFPDLHSELNLSSLELGDSALYFCASSENHEQGAGDTQYFGPGTRLTVL.

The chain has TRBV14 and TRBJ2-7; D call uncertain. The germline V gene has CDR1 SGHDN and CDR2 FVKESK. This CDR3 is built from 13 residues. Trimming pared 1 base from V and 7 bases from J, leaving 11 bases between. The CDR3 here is CASSQAPPREQYF. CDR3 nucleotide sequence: TGTGCCAGCAGCCAAGCTCCCCCCCGGGAGCAGTACTTC.

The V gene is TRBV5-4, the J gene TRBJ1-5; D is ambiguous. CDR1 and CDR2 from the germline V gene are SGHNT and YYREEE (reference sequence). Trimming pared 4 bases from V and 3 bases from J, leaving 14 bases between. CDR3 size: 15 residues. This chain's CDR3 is CASSDNTVANQPQHF. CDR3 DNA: TGTGCCAGCAGCGATAATACGGTTGCCAATCAGCCCCAGCATTTT.

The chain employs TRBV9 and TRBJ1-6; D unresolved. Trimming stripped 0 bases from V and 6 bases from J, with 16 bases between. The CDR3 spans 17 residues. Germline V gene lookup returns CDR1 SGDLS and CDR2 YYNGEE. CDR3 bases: TGTGCCAGCAGCGTAGACCCCCAGGCTACCGCTAATTCACCCCTCCACTTT. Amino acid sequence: CASSVDPQATANSPLHF.

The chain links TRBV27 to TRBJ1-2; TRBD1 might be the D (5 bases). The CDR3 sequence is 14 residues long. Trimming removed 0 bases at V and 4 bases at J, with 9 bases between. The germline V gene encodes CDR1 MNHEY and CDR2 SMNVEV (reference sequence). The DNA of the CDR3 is TGTGCCAGCAGTTTATCGGGGGGACCCTATGGCTACACCTTC. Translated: CASSLSGGPYGYTF.

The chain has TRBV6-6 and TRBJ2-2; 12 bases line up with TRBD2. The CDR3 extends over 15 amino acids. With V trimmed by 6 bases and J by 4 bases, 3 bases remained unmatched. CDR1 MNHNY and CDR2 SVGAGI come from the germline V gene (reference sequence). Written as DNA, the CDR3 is TGTGCCAGCAGCAAGACTAGCGGGGGCACCGGGGAGCTGTTTTTT. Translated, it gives CASSKTSGGTGELFF.

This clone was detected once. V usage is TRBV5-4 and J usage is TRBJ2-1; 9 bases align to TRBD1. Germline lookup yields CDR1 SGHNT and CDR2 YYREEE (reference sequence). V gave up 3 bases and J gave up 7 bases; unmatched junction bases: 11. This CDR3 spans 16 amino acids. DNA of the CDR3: TGTGCCAGCAGCTCGCAGGGACAGGGACTGGGGAATGAGCAGTTCTTC. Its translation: CASSSQGQGLGNEQFF.

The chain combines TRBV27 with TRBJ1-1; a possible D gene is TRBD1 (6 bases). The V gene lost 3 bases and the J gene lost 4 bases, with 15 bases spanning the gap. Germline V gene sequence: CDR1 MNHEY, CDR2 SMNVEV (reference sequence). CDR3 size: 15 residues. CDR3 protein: CASSFQGLRGTEAFF. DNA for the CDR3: TGTGCCAGCAGTTTCCAGGGGCTAAGGGGCACTGAAGCTTTCTTT.